What follows describes a single TCR beta chain. In this sample, this clonotype turned up many times. Its specific antigen is unknown. Base qualities are not at hand, and no much larger clone is one base apart. Libraries of naive CD8 T cells were generated from about 19,000 to 1,100,000 sorted cells, with 10%, 30% or 50% of the purified RNA used. Naive CD8 T cells were FACS-sorted as CD8+CD4-CCR7+CD45RA+ on a BD FACSAria II into RLT Plus buffer. To test detection sensitivity, Jurkat RNA equivalent to more than 9 TCR copies was spiked into samples of about 20,000-1,100,000 naive CD8 T cells. Enrichment of CD8 T cells was done with RosetteSep CD8+ T Cell Enrichment Cocktail plus Ficoll-Paque, and ACK red cell lysis came afterward. The record originates from a study of molecular identifiers for immune sequencing clone quantification (dated 2018 in TCRdb). About the investigation overall: For a replicate experiment, the RNA from either approximately 20,000 or 100,000 naive CD8 T cells was divided into five aliquots, and four of those aliquots went on to sequencing. This methods study used CD8 T cells to benchmark TCR RNA copy counting and molecular-identifier clustering-based TCR repertoire sequencing (MIDCIRS).

From cysteine to phenylalanine, the CDR3 is 16 amino acids long. CDR3 DNA only is kept here, 48 bases in frame from base 1. In the germline V gene, CDR1 corresponds to SGHAT and CDR2 to FQNNGV. The V end loses 2 bases and the J end loses 7 bases, and a stretch of 15 bases separates them. Points the paper makes about the study in general: The sizes of highly expanded clones could end up underestimated when identical TCR molecules share a barcode. A single cell's worth of spiked-in Jurkat TCR RNA was reported detectable even among around 970,000 naive CD8 T cells. In CMV-specific effector cells, clones with more than 20 RNA copies contained over 98% of molecules, whereas in naive cells such clones contained under 1% of molecules. Without barcode sub-clustering, chimeric consensus sequences inflated TCR diversity; chimeras reached as high as 47%. The naive libraries included spiked-in Jurkat TCR RNA (around 10 copies' worth), and this RNA is not part of the donor repertoire. Around 2.8 recovered TCR RNA copies per cell were obtained by modeling, versus around 9.8 by digital PCR, implying a capture efficiency of 25% to 30%.

Libraries came from PCR. The reads were generated on an Illumina HiSeq 4000. Bulk TCR libraries were prepared as previously described, using TCR primers listed in Table S5. The Qiagen AllPrep DNA/RNA kit was used to purify total RNA. Before analysis, reads from multiple sequencing runs of the same library were pooled. The source study handled its data this way. Reads were retained only if the reads had an exact TCR constant sequence, and the retained reads were trimmed to 150 nt and grouped according to their 12-nt molecular barcodes. Within each barcode group, reads were sub-clustered at a 15% Levenshtein threshold, and quality-weighted consensus sequences were built per RNA molecule. Non-functional sequences were removed, as were lower-count sequences one edit away from another. Based on fitting two negative binomial distributions, any barcode sub-cluster with under 20% of the maximum read count was discarded. TCRdb reprocessed the public reads (quality trimming at Q25 with fastp, clone calling with MiXCR) and kept in-frame beta chains. Rows matching on CDR3 protein sequence are summarized as one entry with the most common DNA and genes. None of the V and J calls come from the authors' own analysis; TCRdb made them. For this sample the table gives hundreds of thousands of distinct CDR3 sequences, of which roughly a fifth were detected only once. 0.7% to 0.9% of the sample comes from the top ten.

This receptor was obtained from a human donor in good health. Some libraries in this study had Jurkat cell RNA spiked in. What was sequenced was naive CD8+ T cells from blood, with Jurkat cell RNA spiked in. The label giving this sample's cell subset or site can be read as: FACS-sorted CD8+CD4-CCR7+CD45RA+ naive T cells. The sequence links TRBV11-2 to TRBJ2-6; confidence is insufficient to name the D gene. The bases are TGTGCCAGCAGCTTATACGGGCAAGTTGGAGCCAACGTCCTGACTTTC. This sequence encodes CASSLYGQVGANVLTF.